A selection of T cell receptor beta chains follows, all from one sample in a study of T cells in Graves' hyperthyroidism and ophthalmopathy. TCRdb reanalysed the multiplex PCR reads using MiXCR and keeps one entry per CDR3 protein. The repertoire has approximately 510,000 distinct CDR3 sequences, less than 25% of them found once; the top ten carry about a quarter. The sequenced sample consisted of blood. The receptor source for this set is a man between 18 and 29 years old with Graves' hyperthyroidism. The CDR3 runs from the conserved cysteine through the conserved F or W. The order of the fields is D gene, clone size, J gene, V gene, CDR3 DNA, CDR3 protein. A D gene is named only where the DNA matches it firmly. Clone size is not always given. Where it is, it says once, few, many or a class for expanded clones.

.	many	TRBJ2-7	TRBV27	TGTGCCAGCGGCGCCCATGCAGGGAACTACGAGCAGTACTTC	CASGAHAGNYEQYF
.	many	TRBJ1-2	TRBV2	TGTGCCAGCACCCTTGAGTCAGGGGAGTTGGGCTACACCTTC	CASTLESGELGYTF
.	many	TRBJ2-7	TRBV7-6	TGTGCCAGCAGCCCCGACCGATCCGAGCAGTACTTC	CASSPDRSEQYF
.	many	TRBJ1-1	TRBV20-1	TGCAGTGCTAGAGGATCAGCAGGGATCGTTTATCAAGCTTTCTTT	CSARGSAGIVYQAFF
TRBD1	many	TRBJ1-1	TRBV11-1	TGTGCCAGCAGCAGACCCAGGACAGGGGCGGGAAACACTGAAGCTTTCTTT	CASSRPRTGAGNTEAFF
.	.	TRBJ1-5	TRBV12-3/TRBV12-4	TGTGCCAGCAGCCCGTTTAGGGAGGGCGGTCAGCCCCAGCATTTT	CASSPFREGGQPQHF
.	many	TRBJ2-5	TRBV9	TGTGCCAGCAGCGTAGATAGACAAGGAGGAGAGACCCAGTACTTC	CASSVDRQGGETQYF
.	.	TRBJ2-4	TRBV10-3	TGTGCCATCAGTGAGTCGAGACCAAACGAAGAAAACATTCAGTACTTC	CAISESRPNEENIQYF
.	.	TRBJ1-5	TRBV11-2	TGTGCCAGCAGCTTAGTGGGGGCAGGGCAGCCCCAGCATTTT	CASSLVGAGQPQHF
.	few	TRBJ1-6	TRBV6-1	TGTGCCAGCAAGGGGAGCTCCTATAATTCACCCCTCCACTTT	CASKGSSYNSPLHF
TRBD2	few	TRBJ2-7	TRBV18	TGTGCCAGCTCACCACCCGAGCGGACTAGCGTTGACGAGCAGTACTTC	CASSPPERTSVDEQYF
TRBD1	.	TRBJ2-7	TRBV6-1	TGTGCCAGCAGCCGGGACAGGGTTGACGAGCAGTACTTC	CASSRDRVDEQYF
.	.	TRBJ1-1	TRBV12-3/TRBV12-4	TGTGCCAGCAGTTTAGGGCTAGGAGGGACCCTGAACACTGAAGCTTTCTTT	CASSLGLGGTLNTEAFF
.	few	TRBJ1-5	TRBV29-1	TGCAGCGTTGAGGACAGCAGCAATCAGCCCCAGCATTTT	CSVEDSSNQPQHF
.	.	TRBJ2-5	TRBV7-9	TGTGCCAGCAGCCCCGACTACCAAGAGACCCAGTACTTC	CASSPDYQETQYF
TRBD1	.	TRBJ1-5	TRBV19	TGTGCCAGTAGTGCTCTGACAGGGGCAAGCAATCAGCCCCAGCATTTT	CASSALTGASNQPQHF
.	.	TRBJ1-2	TRBV5-1	TGCGCCAGCAGCTTGGAGGTTGGGGCCTTCGATGGCTACACCTTC	CASSLEVGAFDGYTF
.	many	TRBJ2-2	TRBV2	TGTGCCAGCAGTGAATTGAGGGATGGCGGGGAGCTGTTTTTT	CASSELRDGGELFF
.	.	TRBJ1-4	TRBV30	TGTGCCTGGAGTGTCCCTAATGAAAAACTGTTTTTT	CAWSVPNEKLFF
TRBD2	many	TRBJ2-5	TRBV28	TGTGCCAGCAGCAACGGACTAGCGTGGGAGACCCAGTACTTC	CASSNGLAWETQYF
.	.	TRBJ2-2	TRBV12-3/TRBV12-4	TGTGCCAGCAGTTTCGGGCAGCTGACCGGGGAGCTGTTTTTT	CASSFGQLTGELFF
.	many	TRBJ2-5	TRBV2	TGTGCCAGCAGTGTTGAGGGGGAGACCCAGTACTTC	CASSVEGETQYF
.	many	TRBJ2-5	TRBV28	TGTGCCAGCAGCCCCCAGGGCTCCGAGACCCAGTACTTC	CASSPQGSETQYF
.	many	TRBJ1-2	TRBV12-3/TRBV12-4	TGTGCCAGCAGTTCGACAGGTGTTGGCTACACCTTC	CASSSTGVGYTF
.	many	TRBJ1-3	TRBV12-3/TRBV12-4	TGTGCCAGCCTCGGCCTTGGAGACACCATATATTTT	CASLGLGDTIYF
.	.	TRBJ1-3	TRBV28	TGTGCCAGCCGTTCGTTCCCTGGAAACACCATATATTTT	CASRSFPGNTIYF
TRBD1	many	TRBJ2-5	TRBV11-2	TGTGCCAGCAGCTTGGGACAGGGTTGGGAGACCCAGTACTTC	CASSLGQGWETQYF
.	few	TRBJ1-1	TRBV6-1	TGTGCCAGCAGTGAAAGCCTGGTTAACACTGAAGCTTTCTTT	CASSESLVNTEAFF
.	few	TRBJ2-2	TRBV4-1	TGCGCCAGCAGCCAAGCACCGGGGGTGAACACCGGGGAGCTGTTTTTT	CASSQAPGVNTGELFF
.	.	TRBJ2-7	TRBV13	TGTGCCAGCAGCCGGACAACTGGGGACTACGAGCAGTACTTC	CASSRTTGDYEQYF
TRBD2	.	TRBJ2-7	TRBV28	TGTGCCAGCATCTCGGCGGGGCCGGGAGGGCAGTACTTC	CASISAGPGGQYF
.	.	TRBJ2-7	TRBV28	TGTGCCAGCACCACCTCCTTGTACGAGCAGTACTTC	CASTTSLYEQYF
TRBD1	few	TRBJ2-5	TRBV12-3/TRBV12-4	TGTGCCAGCAGTTTAACGACAGGGGCAGAGACCCAGTACTTC	CASSLTTGAETQYF
.	.	TRBJ2-7	TRBV12-3/TRBV12-4	TGTGCCAGCAGTTTAAAGCGGGTTAGGGGGCGATACGAGCAGTACTTC	CASSLKRVRGRYEQYF
.	many	TRBJ1-2	TRBV6-5	TGTGCCAGCAGCTTACAGGGCAGCGCCTATGGCTACACCTTC	CASSLQGSAYGYTF
.	.	TRBJ2-5	TRBV7-3	TGTGCCAGCAGCTTAACCCGCGAGGGGACCCAGTACTTC	CASSLTREGTQYF
.	few	TRBJ1-5	TRBV7-9	TGTGCCAGCAGTGTGGGGGAACAGCCCCAGCATTTT	CASSVGEQPQHF
.	many	TRBJ1-6	TRBV20-1	TGCAGTGCTAGAGGGAACAGTTCACCCCTCCACTTT	CSARGNSSPLHF
TRBD1	many	TRBJ1-1	TRBV5-1	TGCGCCAGCAGCTGGGACAGATCGAACACTGAAGCTTTCTTT	CASSWDRSNTEAFF
TRBD1	.	TRBJ1-1	TRBV28	TGTGCCAGCAGCGAGGGGGCAGGTGAAGCTTTCTTT	CASSEGAGEAFF
.	few	TRBJ1-1	TRBV11-2	TGTGCCAGCAGCTTAGATTTACGCCTGGGAGAAGCTTTCTTT	CASSLDLRLGEAFF
.	.	TRBJ1-2	TRBV27	TGTGCCAGCAGTTTGGGGGAAACAGATGGCTACACCTTC	CASSLGETDGYTF
.	many	TRBJ1-2	TRBV6-5	TGTGCCAGCAGTTACTCAAGGGCAGGATTCAACTATGGCTACACCTTC	CASSYSRAGFNYGYTF
TRBD1	few	TRBJ2-6	TRBV27	TGTGCCAGCAGTTTTCGCCGGCAGGGGGCATCGCAGACCAACGTCCTGACTTTC	CASSFRRQGASQTNVLTF
.	many	TRBJ2-7	TRBV6-1	TGTGCCAGCAGTGAAGGGATGGATACCTACGAGCAGTACTTC	CASSEGMDTYEQYF